A single sample gave rise to the 16 T cell receptor beta chains below, sequenced in a study of cytomegalovirus exposure and HLA in healthy donors. The study ran its PCR with 60 Vbeta and 13 Jbeta primers. Here immunoSEQ multiplex PCR was the method, and the copy in TCRdb shows in-frame clones only, minus some. This sample has under 200,000 clones, with roughly 85% found just once. The specimen sequenced was PBMCs. The receptors shown here come from a woman in her thirties or forties in good health and CMV-seronegative.

V is TRBV19 and J is TRBJ2-5; no clear D gene. Per germline, CDR1 LNHDA and CDR2 SQIVND (reference sequence). This CDR3 comprises 14 residues. The V end lost 8 bases, the J end lost 4 bases, and 17 bases lay between the germline ends. The CDR3 reads CASGRAHGGETQYF. The CDR3 DNA sequence: TGTGCCAGTGGTAGGGCGCATGGTGGAGAGACCCAGTACTTC.

The chain joins TRBV5-1 to TRBJ2-7, with 10 bases identical to TRBD2. In germline, CDR1 is SGHRS, CDR2 YFSETQ. The V and J ends lost 1 base and 13 bases, in that order; junction bases with no gene match: 8. The CDR3 is made up of 13 amino acids. The CDR3 nucleotides read TGCGCCAGCAGCTTGATACTAGCGGGGAGAAGATACTTC. It codes for CASSLILAGRRYF.

This clone was observed a handful of times. The chain combines TRBV5-4 with TRBJ2-7; 7 bases are a match to TRBD1. Unmatched junction bases numbered 14, after V lost 4 bases and J lost 7 bases. Germline V gene lookup returns CDR1 SGHNT and CDR2 YYREEE (reference sequence). CDR3 length: 15 amino acids. The CDR3 bases are TGTGCCAGCAGCCACGGACAGGCTTATTCTTGGGAGCAGTACTTC. Its translation is CASSHGQAYSWEQYF.

The chain joins TRBV30 to TRBJ1-2; perhaps TRBD1 as D (6 bases). This CDR3 has 15 residues. V was cut by 0 bases and J by 8 bases, with 19 bases left in between. The germline gives CDR1 GTSNPN, CDR2 SVGIG (reference sequence). The CDR3 sequence is CAWSVLDSQRGGYTF. CDR3 nucleotide sequence: TGTGCCTGGAGTGTACTGGACAGCCAGAGGGGGGGCTACACCTTC.

The chain carries TRBV5-1 and TRBJ1-3; D unresolved. The V end was cut by 4 bases, the J end by 0 bases, with 14 bases between. The CDR3 has 16 amino acids. Looked up from germline, CDR1 is SGHRS and CDR2 is YFSETQ. CDR3 nucleotides: TGCGCCAGCAGCCGGGAGGGCTGGGGCTCTGGAAACACCATATATTTT. The encoded protein is CASSREGWGSGNTIYF.

V gene TRBV4-1 combines with J gene TRBJ2-7; D perhaps matches TRBD1 (5 bases). The CDR3 extends over 15 amino acids. Per the germline V gene, CDR1 is MGHRA and CDR2 is YSYEKL. V was shortened by 3 bases and J by 6 bases, with 18 bases between the two germline ends. The CDR3 region is CASSQALSRGCEQYF. The CDR3 DNA reads TGCGCCAGCAGCCAGGCCCTATCAAGGGGCTGCGAGCAGTACTTC.

This rearrangement joins TRBV2 to TRBJ1-1, with D unclear. Trimming stripped 6 bases from V and 0 bases from J, with 11 bases between. Per germline, CDR1 SNHLY and CDR2 FYNNEI. CDR3 length equals 14 residues. CDR3 in amino acids: CASRGEVMNTEAFF. Written as DNA, the CDR3 is TGTGCCAGCAGAGGTGAGGTGATGAACACTGAAGCTTTCTTT.

V usage is TRBV10-3 and J usage is TRBJ2-3, with D possibly being TRBD2 (5 bases). Trimming took 2 bases from V and 4 from J, leaving 13 bases between them. Looked up from germline, CDR1 is ENHRY and CDR2 is SYGVKD. The CDR3 length is 15 residues. CDR3 sequence reads: CAISENRGSPDTQYF. In DNA form, the CDR3 reads TGTGCCATCAGTGAGAATCGGGGTTCTCCAGATACGCAGTATTTT.

V gene TRBV6-1 combines with J gene TRBJ1-3; possible D gene TRBD1, 6 bases. Trimming removed 10 bases from V and 5 bases from J, with 15 bases in between. Germline V lookup: CDR1 MNHNS, CDR2 SASEGT. The CDR3 totals 13 residues. CDR3 protein: CATITGTRNTIYF. The CDR3 DNA is TGTGCCACAATAACAGGGACGCGAAACACCATATATTTT.

This clone was picked up many times. The chain uses TRBV5-1 and TRBJ2-1, with D possibly TRBD1 on 6 matching bases. Germline CDR1 and CDR2: SGHRS and YFSETQ. V lost 0 bases and J lost 7, with 11 bases in between. The CDR3 is 14 amino acids. CDR3 in amino acids: CASSLGQGWNEQFF. The CDR3 nucleotides read TGCGCCAGCAGCTTGGGGCAGGGGTGGAATGAGCAGTTCTTC.

This chain uses TRBV6-5 with TRBJ2-1, with 10 bases fitting TRBD1. Germline trimming cut 8 bases from V and 7 bases from J; bases unmatched to any gene: 5. The CDR3 sequence is 13 residues long. Germline CDR1 MNHEY, CDR2 SVGAGI. CDR3 region: CASSGTGVNEQFF. CDR3 sequence (DNA): TGTGCCAGCTCGGGGACAGGGGTTAATGAGCAGTTCTTC.

The V and J genes are TRBV6-6 and TRBJ1-5, with D unclear. The ends were cut back, 0 bases at V and 5 bases at J, with 11 bases in the middle. Germline CDR1 MNHNY, CDR2 SVGAGI (reference sequence). This CDR3 is 15 amino acids long. CDR3 sequence reads: CASSYSAGYYQPQHF. In DNA, the CDR3 is TGTGCCAGCAGTTACTCCGCGGGATACTATCAGCCCCAGCATTTT.

This rearrangement joins TRBV18 to TRBJ1-4; tentatively, D is TRBD1 (5 bases). The germline V and J ends were trimmed by 6 bases and 8 bases, with 13 bases remaining between them. From germline, CDR1 is KGHSH and CDR2 LQKENI. The CDR3 totals 13 residues. CDR3 region: CASSPTGGEKLFF. In nucleotides, the CDR3 is TGTGCCAGCTCGCCGACCGGGGGGGAAAAACTGTTTTTT.

The chain recombines TRBV30 with TRBJ1-5; possible D gene TRBD1, 5 bases. V was cut by 2 bases and J by 7 bases, with 12 bases left in between. The CDR3 runs 13 residues. Germline CDR1 and CDR2: GTSNPN and SVGIG (reference sequence). The CDR3 loop reads CAWSFPGRQPQHF. In DNA, the CDR3 is TGTGCCTGGAGTTTTCCAGGGAGGCAGCCCCAGCATTTT.

The chain combines TRBV7-2 with TRBJ2-7; 11 nucleotides line up with TRBD2. V shed 5 bases and J 3 bases; nucleotides not matched to a gene: 12. The CDR3 consists of 17 residues. The germline V gene has CDR1 SGHTA and CDR2 FQGNSA. CDR3 coding DNA: TGTGCCAGCAGCCCGGGGCCTAGCGGGAGGCCGAGCTACGAGCAGTACTTC. It is translated as CASSPGPSGRPSYEQYF.

V usage is TRBV30 and J usage is TRBJ1-5; D may be TRBD1 (5 bases). Per germline, CDR1 GTSNPN and CDR2 SVGIG (reference sequence). V was trimmed by 5 bases and J by 5 bases, leaving 13 bases between them. This CDR3 has 13 residues. The CDR3, as DNA: TGTGCCTGGGCCCCAGGGAGGGATCAGCCCCAGCATTTT. Protein: CAWAPGRDQPQHF.